The 10 T cell receptor beta chains reported below all come from one sample, sequenced in a study of blood T cell repertoires in COVID-19. Produced via immunoSEQ multiplex PCR; TCRdb's table is partial and in-frame only. Altogether 200,000 or so clones are present, roughly four fifths being singletons, with the ten largest covering less than 8.5%. Sequencing used PBMCs or T cells enriched from blood (not recorded which). The receptors stem from a man aged 35 to 55 who had recovered from COVID-19.

This chain joins TRBV28 and TRBJ2-1, with TRBD2 matching over 10 bases. The CDR3 has 16 amino acids. The junction had 2 bases not matched to a gene; V was cut back by 2 bases and J by 1 base. Germline CDR1 and CDR2: MDHEN and SYDVKM. This CDR3 is CASSLLAGVSYNEQFF. The CDR3, as DNA: TGTGCCAGCAGTTTACTAGCGGGGGTATCCTACAATGAGCAGTTCTTC.

The chain joins TRBV7-9 to TRBJ2-7; the D gene is possibly TRBD1 (6 bases). From germline, CDR1 is SEHNR and CDR2 FQNEAQ (reference sequence). The CDR3 sequence is 15 residues long. Trimming pared 8 bases from V and 2 bases from J, leaving 19 bases between. The CDR3 protein is CASLDRLGSPYEQYF. As DNA, the CDR3 is TGTGCCAGCCTAGACAGGCTCGGCTCCCCCTACGAGCAGTACTTC.

The V call is TRBV5-1, the J call TRBJ2-5; D not resolved. This CDR3 has 14 amino acids. From germline, CDR1 is SGHRS and CDR2 YFSETQ. V gave up 0 bases and J gave up 3 bases, with 9 bases separating them. The CDR3 DNA is TGCGCCAGCAGCTTGGAGAGAAGCAAAGAGACCCAGTACTTC. As protein: CASSLERSKETQYF.

The gene calls are TRBV7-2 and TRBJ1-5; D is undetermined. The CDR3 contains 15 residues. V lost 1 base and J 11 bases, leaving 18 bases between the germline ends. Germline V gene lookup returns CDR1 SGHTA and CDR2 FQGNSA. CDR3: CASSLEFTATGSQHF. The CDR3 DNA follows: TGTGCCAGCAGCTTAGAGTTCACAGCAACGGGATCCCAGCATTTT.

The chain links TRBV27 to TRBJ1-1, with no clear D. Germline CDR1 and CDR2: MNHEY and SMNVEV (reference sequence). With 3 bases removed from V and 4 bases from J, the gap between germline ends came to 12 bases. The CDR3 extends over 14 amino acids. DNA for the CDR3: TGTGCCAGCAGTTTTTACGGGGTAGGCACTGAAGCTTTCTTT. This translates into CASSFYGVGTEAFF.

The chain has TRBV6-4 and TRBJ1-5; the D gene is possibly TRBD1 (5 bases). The CDR3 length is 14 residues. CDR1 is MRHNA and CDR2 is SNTAGT in the germline V gene. The V end lost 2 bases, the J end lost 5 bases, and 10 bases lay between the germline ends. The CDR3 sequence: CASSDRGSDQPQHF. The CDR3 DNA reads TGTGCCAGCAGTGACCGGGGGAGTGATCAGCCCCAGCATTTT.

V usage is TRBV28 and J usage is TRBJ1-5, with unresolved D. The ends were cut back, 6 bases at V and 1 base at J, with 7 bases in the middle. This CDR3 is 13 amino acids long. Germline V gene lookup returns CDR1 MDHEN and CDR2 SYDVKM. The chain's CDR3 is CASSQVSNQPQHF. In nucleotides, the CDR3 is TGTGCCAGCAGCCAGGTGAGCAATCAGCCCCAGCATTTT. The entire variable domain, with the rest obtained from reference TRBV28 and TRBJ1-5, is as follows: DVKVTQSSRYLVKRTGEKVFLECVQDMDHENMFWYRQDPGLGLRLIYFSYDVKMKEKGDIPEGYSVSREKKERFSLILESASTNQTSMYLCASSQVSNQPQHFGDGTRLSIL.

The rearrangement uses TRBV28 and TRBJ1-1, with 7 bases that match TRBD1. This CDR3 spans 15 amino acids. Trimming cost V 4 bases and J 0 bases; bases outside gene matches: 5. Germline CDR1 is MDHEN and CDR2 is SYDVKM. The CDR3 DNA is TGTGCCAGCAGTTCGATGACAGGGATGAACACTGAAGCTTTCTTT. This translates into CASSSMTGMNTEAFF.

This sequence joins TRBV4-2 and TRBJ1-5; D ambiguous. The CDR3 totals 15 residues. V lost 0 bases and J 7 bases, leaving 13 bases between the germline ends. CDR1 and CDR2 (germline): LGHNA, YNFKEQ. The CDR3 here is CASSQEAREEQPQHF. The CDR3 coding sequence is TGTGCCAGCAGCCAAGAGGCCCGAGAGGAGCAGCCCCAGCATTTT.

V is TRBV3-1 (or the pseudogene TRBV3-2) and J is TRBJ2-7; D gene uncertain. Germline assignment: CDR1 LGHDT and CDR2 YNNKEL (reference sequence). The CDR3 spans 13 residues. Deletions cut 6 bases from V and 7 bases from J, with 16 bases between. The chain's CDR3 is CASSSGGLREQYF. The CDR3 DNA sequence: TGTGCCAGCAGTTCCGGCGGCCTACGAGAGCAGTACTTC.